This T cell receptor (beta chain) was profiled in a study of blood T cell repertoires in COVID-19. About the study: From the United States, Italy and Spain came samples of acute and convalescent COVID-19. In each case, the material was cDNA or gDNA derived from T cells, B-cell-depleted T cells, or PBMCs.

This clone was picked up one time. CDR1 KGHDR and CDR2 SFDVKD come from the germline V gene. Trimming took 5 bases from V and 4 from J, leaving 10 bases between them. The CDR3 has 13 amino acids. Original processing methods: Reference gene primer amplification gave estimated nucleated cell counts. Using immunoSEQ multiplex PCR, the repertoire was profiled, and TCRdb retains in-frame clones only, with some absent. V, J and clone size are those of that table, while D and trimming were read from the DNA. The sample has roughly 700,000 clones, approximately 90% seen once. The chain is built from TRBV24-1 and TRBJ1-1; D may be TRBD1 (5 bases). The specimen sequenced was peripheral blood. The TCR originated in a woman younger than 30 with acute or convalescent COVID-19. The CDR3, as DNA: TGTGCCACCAGTGCAGGGTTAGGCACTGAAGCTTTCTTT. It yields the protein CATSAGLGTEAFF.